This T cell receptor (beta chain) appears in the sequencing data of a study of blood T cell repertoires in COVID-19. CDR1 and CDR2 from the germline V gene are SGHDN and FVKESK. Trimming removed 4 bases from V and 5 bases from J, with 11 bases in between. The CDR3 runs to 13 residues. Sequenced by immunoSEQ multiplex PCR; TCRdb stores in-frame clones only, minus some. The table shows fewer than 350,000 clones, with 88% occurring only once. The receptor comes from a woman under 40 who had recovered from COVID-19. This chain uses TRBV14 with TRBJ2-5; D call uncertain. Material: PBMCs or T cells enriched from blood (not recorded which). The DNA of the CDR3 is TGTGCCAGCAGCCCCCGGTTGAGGGAGACCCAGTACTTC. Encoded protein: CASSPRLRETQYF. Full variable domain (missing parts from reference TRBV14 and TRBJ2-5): EAGVTQFPSHSVIEKGQTVTLRCDPISGHDNLYWYRRVMGKEIKFLLHFVKESKQDESGMPNNRFLAERTGGTYSTLKVQPAELEDSGVYFCASSPRLRETQYFGPGTRLLVL.